The 27 T cell receptor beta chains below come from one sample, sequenced in a study of Ad26.COV2.S vaccination and SARS-CoV-2 variants. Assay used: immunoSEQ multiplex PCR; TCRdb lists only in-frame clones, some missing. The sample carries just over 350,000 clones, around 90% recorded once. The source material was peripheral blood, sampled after recovery from COVID-19. Receptors originate from a human donor who had recovered from COVID-19.

The V gene is TRBV6-4, the J gene TRBJ2-5; no clear D. Germline loops: CDR1 MRHNA, CDR2 SNTAGT. The CDR3 consists of 13 residues. V lost 3 bases, J lost 4 bases, and 9 bases lay in between. Here the CDR3 reads CASSEHAGETQYF. In DNA, the CDR3 is TGTGCCAGCAGTGAGCACGCCGGAGAGACCCAGTACTTC.

The chain joins TRBV15 to TRBJ2-5; 8 nucleotides align to TRBD2. Germline assignment: CDR1 LNHNV and CDR2 YYDKDF (reference sequence). The CDR3 is 15 amino acids. With V trimmed by 1 base and J by 4 bases, 5 bases remained unmatched. As DNA, the CDR3 is TGTGCCACCAGCAGAGTTCGCGGGACTAGAGAGACCCAGTACTTC. Translating it yields CATSRVRGTRETQYF.

This chain connects TRBV25-1 to TRBJ1-2; D is undetermined. The V end lost 4 bases, the J end lost 1 base, and 7 bases lay between the germline ends. This CDR3 has 13 residues. Germline CDR1 reads MGHDK; CDR2 reads SYGVNS. CDR3 in amino acids: CASSGGFNYGYTF. CDR3 sequence (DNA): TGTGCCAGCAGTGGCGGGTTTAACTATGGCTACACCTTC.

Written as DNA, the CDR3 is TGTGCCAGTAGTATGTCAGCGGGTAGCACAGATACGCAGTATTTT. Encoded protein: CASSMSAGSTDTQYF. This chain links TRBV19 with TRBJ2-3; D might be TRBD2 (6 bases). Deletions cut 3 bases from V and 0 bases from J, with 10 bases between. CDR3 size: 15 residues. CDR1 and CDR2 (germline): LNHDA, SQIVND (reference sequence). The entire variable domain, with the rest obtained from reference TRBV19 and TRBJ2-3, is as follows: DGGITQSPKYLFRKEGQNVTLSCEQNLNHDAMYWYRQDPGQGLRLIYYSQIVNDFQKGDIAEGYSVSREKKESFPLTVTSAQKNPTAFYLCASSMSAGSTDTQYFGPGTRLTVL.

The V and J genes are TRBV20-1 and TRBJ1-2; no clear D. Germline CDR1 DFQATT, CDR2 SNEGSKA (reference sequence). Trimming stripped 0 bases from V and 8 bases from J, with 4 bases between. CDR3 length: 10 amino acids. The CDR3 DNA follows: TGCAGTGCTAGAGACGACGGCTACACCTTC. Encoded protein: CSARDDGYTF.

The rearrangement uses TRBV5-4 and TRBJ2-5; D is uncertain. V was trimmed by 4 bases and J by 5 bases, leaving 12 bases between them. The CDR3 length is 13 residues. CDR1 and CDR2 from the germline V gene are SGHNT and YYREEE (reference sequence). The chain's CDR3 is CASSRGPAETQYF. The CDR3 region has the DNA TGTGCCAGCAGCCGAGGCCCCGCGGAGACCCAGTACTTC.

This clone was found once. The rearrangement joins TRBV6-5 to TRBJ1-1; TRBD1 matches 7 bases. This CDR3 has 14 residues. The germline V gene encodes CDR1 MNHEY and CDR2 SVGAGI. Trimming removed 8 bases from V and 4 bases from J; junction bases left unmatched: 10. CDR3 amino acids: CASSGRGPSTEAFF. CDR3 DNA sequence: TGTGCCAGCTCGGGAAGGGGGCCGAGCACTGAAGCTTTCTTT.

The chain joins TRBV6-1 to TRBJ2-3; possibly TRBD2 for D (7 bases). Germline V gene data show CDR1 as MNHNS and CDR2 as SASEGT. The CDR3 is 15 residues long. V lost 2 bases, J lost 11 bases, and 20 bases lay in between. This CDR3 is CASSESRTRGGMQYF. The CDR3 bases are TGTGCCAGCAGTGAAAGTCGGACTAGGGGGGGAATGCAGTATTTT.

V and J are TRBV10-3 and TRBJ1-2; D possibly corresponds to TRBD1 (6 bases). Germline V CDR1 and CDR2: ENHRY, SYGVKD. V lost 5 bases and J lost 3, with 7 bases in between. The CDR3 length is 12 residues. CDR3 loop: CAISRGDYGYTF. The DNA for the CDR3 is TGTGCCATCAGTAGGGGGGACTATGGCTACACCTTC.

The J gene is TRBJ2-3, the V gene TRBV11-2, with 9 bases aligning to TRBD1. V shed 5 bases and J 1 base; nucleotides not matched to a gene: 13. Germline CDR1 reads SGHAT; CDR2 reads FQNNGV. The CDR3 runs 18 residues. The CDR3 sequence: CASSPRSGQGRGTDTQYF. As DNA, the CDR3 is TGTGCCAGCAGCCCGAGGAGTGGACAGGGGAGGGGCACAGATACGCAGTATTTT.

The V call is TRBV5-1, the J call TRBJ2-5; 7 bases are a match to TRBD2. Germline trimming cut 4 bases from V and 2 bases from J; bases unmatched to any gene: 5. CDR3 length equals 14 residues. Germline V CDR1 and CDR2: SGHRS, YFSETQ. CDR3 protein: CASSPSGGQETQYF. The DNA for the CDR3 is TGCGCCAGCAGCCCCTCGGGGGGTCAAGAGACCCAGTACTTC.

The chain couples TRBV7-2 to TRBJ1-3, with D hard to call. Per germline, CDR1 SGHTA and CDR2 FQGNSA. The V end lost 1 base, the J end lost 4 bases, and 17 bases lay between the germline ends. The length of the CDR3 is 17 residues. This CDR3 reads CASSLEVSGLLGNTIYF. CDR3 DNA sequence: TGTGCCAGCAGCTTAGAAGTGTCAGGCTTGCTAGGAAACACCATATATTTT.

The chain is built from TRBV7-2 and TRBJ1-4, with 8 bases aligning to TRBD1. Germline CDR1 is SGHTA and CDR2 is FQGNSA. The CDR3 contains 15 residues. V gave up 5 bases and J gave up 1 base; unmatched junction bases: 3. As DNA, the CDR3 is TGTGCCAGCAGCCCAGGACAGGGAACTAATGAAAAACTGTTTTTT. It specifies CASSPGQGTNEKLFF.

CDR3 in amino acids: CASSPQFKEGPKTDTQYF. CDR3 nucleotides: TGTGCCAGCAGCCCACAATTTAAAGAGGGGCCGAAGACAGATACGCAGTATTTT. V usage is TRBV13 and J usage is TRBJ2-3; D tentatively reads TRBD1 or TRBD2 (5 bases each). The CDR3 runs to 18 residues. Germline CDR1 is PRHDT and CDR2 is FYEKMQ (reference sequence). V gave up 5 bases and J gave up 3 bases, with 24 bases separating them.

V is TRBV4-1 and J is TRBJ1-3; 9 bases are shared with TRBD1. There are 16 residues in the CDR3. V was pared by 2 bases and J by 6 bases, with 8 bases of the junction left unmatched. CDR1 MGHRA and CDR2 YSYEKL come from the germline V gene. DNA of the CDR3: TGCGCCAGCAGCCAATCCGGGACAGGGCTACTAAACACCATATATTTT. This sequence encodes CASSQSGTGLLNTIYF.

V gene TRBV11-2 combines with J gene TRBJ2-1; tentatively, D is TRBD2 (5 bases). The CDR3 is made up of 15 amino acids. V was clipped by 1 base and J by 11 bases, with 18 bases between them. Per germline, CDR1 SGHAT and CDR2 FQNNGV. CDR3: CASSLVSGVGFKQFF. In DNA, the CDR3 is TGTGCCAGCAGCTTAGTTTCCGGGGTAGGGTTTAAGCAGTTCTTC.

For the CDR3, the DNA is TGTGCCAGCAGCCAAGGGACCGGATCCTACGAGCAGTACTTC. Translating gives CASSQGTGSYEQYF. This rearrangement joins TRBV3-1 (or the pseudogene TRBV3-2) to TRBJ2-7; no clear D. With 1 base removed from V and 1 base from J, the gap between germline ends came to 8 bases. Germline V gives CDR1 LGHDT, CDR2 YNNKEL (reference sequence). There are 14 residues in the CDR3.

The chain links TRBV13 to TRBJ2-3; weak D call: TRBD2 (6 bases). This CDR3 spans 15 amino acids. V lost 5 bases to trimming and J lost 6 bases, with 18 bases between them. The germline CDR1 and CDR2 sequences are PRHDT and FYEKMQ (reference sequence). The CDR3 here is CASSAGRGARDTQYF. The CDR3 nucleotides are TGTGCCAGCAGCGCTGGGCGCGGGGCTAGGGATACGCAGTATTTT.

V gene TRBV2 combines with J gene TRBJ2-2, with TRBD2 matching 7 bases. With 8 bases clipped from V and 7 bases from J, the junction kept 10 bases outside the gene matches. The CDR3 sequence is 14 residues long. Germline CDR1 SNHLY, CDR2 FYNNEI. CDR3 nucleotide sequence: TGTGCCAGCGGAGAGGGACTATCAGGCGGGGAGCTGTTTTTT. Its protein product is CASGEGLSGGELFF.

The chain recombines TRBV5-4 with TRBJ1-6; 7 nucleotides match TRBD1. V lost 5 bases to trimming and J lost 9 bases; unmatched junction nucleotides: 8. CDR1 and CDR2 from the germline V gene are SGHNT and YYREEE (reference sequence). There are 14 residues in the CDR3. This chain's CDR3 is CASRSTGRASPLHF. The CDR3, as DNA: TGTGCCAGCAGGTCGACAGGGAGGGCTTCACCCCTCCACTTT.

This sequence joins TRBV5-1 and TRBJ2-7, with a tentative D call TRBD1 (6 bases). V was shortened by 1 base and J by 2 bases, with 10 bases between the two germline ends. The CDR3 sequence is 14 residues long. Germline V gene lookup returns CDR1 SGHRS and CDR2 YFSETQ. The CDR3, as DNA: TGCGCCAGCAGCTTGACAGGGCTAACCTACGAGCAGTACTTC. This gives the protein CASSLTGLTYEQYF.

This clone was picked up a small number of times. This chain links TRBV7-8 with TRBJ1-2; D might be TRBD1 (6 bases). V lost 5 bases and J lost 3, with 13 bases in between. Germline V gene sequence: CDR1 SGHVS, CDR2 FQNEAQ. The CDR3 totals 14 residues. The DNA for the CDR3 is TGTGCCAGCAGCGTCCAGGGGCTCCACTATGGCTACACCTTC. Encoded protein: CASSVQGLHYGYTF.

The chain carries TRBV3-1 (or the pseudogene TRBV3-2) and TRBJ2-2; D may correspond to TRBD1 or TRBD2 (5 bases each). Germline V gives CDR1 LGHDT, CDR2 YNNKEL (reference sequence). This CDR3 is 15 amino acids long. V shed 4 bases and J shed 5 bases, with 14 bases lying between them. Written as DNA, the CDR3 is TGTGCCAGCAGCCCTTATGTAGGGGAGACCGGGGAGCTGTTTTTT. It specifies CASSPYVGETGELFF.

This clone has just a few counts. The gene calls are TRBV11-2 and TRBJ2-2; 9 bases fit TRBD2. The germline CDR1 and CDR2 sequences are SGHAT and FQNNGV. V lost 5 bases, J lost 5 bases, and 6 bases stayed unmatched. The CDR3 length is 15 residues. CDR3 nucleotide sequence: TGTGCCAGCAGCCTTCTAGCGGGGAAAACCGGGGAGCTGTTTTTT. This codes for CASSLLAGKTGELFF. Full variable domain (outside the CDR3, taken from reference TRBV11-2 and TRBJ2-2): EAGVAQSPRYKIIEKRQSVAFWCNPISGHATLYWYQQILGQGPKLLIQFQNNGVVDDSQLPKDRFSAERLKGVDSTLKIQPAKLEDSAVYLCASSLLAGKTGELFFGEGSRLTVL.

The CDR3, as DNA: TGTGCCAGCAGAGATGACAGCATTAGCAATCAGCCCCAGCATTTT. Its translation: CASRDDSISNQPQHF. The chain links TRBV2 to TRBJ1-5, with a possible D match to TRBD1 (5 bases). Germline CDR1 and CDR2: SNHLY and FYNNEI. The ends were cut back, 6 bases at V and 0 bases at J, with 12 bases in the middle. The CDR3 totals 15 residues.

The chain couples TRBV29-1 to TRBJ1-1, with D perhaps matching TRBD1 (5 bases). The ends were cut back, 6 bases at V and 5 bases at J, with 19 bases in the middle. CDR3 size: 14 residues. Germline-derived CDR1 and CDR2 are SQVTM and ANQGSEA. The CDR3 sequence: CSVGGRVRVTEAFF. CDR3 DNA sequence: TGCAGCGTCGGTGGCAGGGTAAGGGTGACTGAAGCTTTCTTT.

The chain couples TRBV5-1 to TRBJ2-7; 15 bases map to TRBD2. The CDR3 sequence is 15 residues long. Germline trimming cut 4 bases from V and 4 bases from J; bases unmatched to any gene: 3. CDR1 is SGHRS and CDR2 is YFSETQ in the germline V gene. CDR3 in DNA: TGCGCCAGCAGCCACGGACTAGCGGGGGGGTACGAGCAGTACTTC. It encodes CASSHGLAGGYEQYF. The full variable domain, in which reference TRBV5-1 and TRBJ2-7 provide the parts outside the CDR3, is KAGVTQTPRYLIKTRGQQVTLSCSPISGHRSVSWYQQTPGQGLQFLFEYFSETQRNKGNFPGRFSGRQFSNSRSEMNVSTLELGDSALYLCASSHGLAGGYEQYFGPGTRLTVT.